This is a list of T cell receptor beta chains from one sample in a study of molecular identifiers for immune sequencing clone quantification. MiXCR, applied by TCRdb to the PCR reads, yields one record per CDR3 protein. The sample lists about 510,000 distinct CDR3 sequences; about a fifth were seen once. The sequenced sample consisted of naive CD8+ T cells from blood, with Jurkat cell RNA spiked in. These receptors were taken from a human donor in good health. Some libraries in this study had Jurkat cell RNA spiked in. Both conserved end residues are part of each CDR3.

J gene	V gene	CDR3 protein
TRBJ2-3	TRBV7-2	CASSSGLSGSTDTQYF
TRBJ2-1	TRBV30	CARHHAGEFGNEQFF
TRBJ1-2	TRBV14	CASSQETAGYGYTF
TRBJ1-6	TRBV6-2/TRBV6-3	CASRDRPDSPLHF
TRBJ2-7	TRBV10-3	CAISGTGGTLRPDEQYF
TRBJ1-5	TRBV27	CASSYQANQPQHF
TRBJ1-1	TRBV7-9	CASSSGGTPAFF
TRBJ1-1	TRBV18	CASSPGMNTEAFF
TRBJ2-3	TRBV7-2	CASSKGTLSTDTQYF
TRBJ2-7	TRBV6-5	CASSISGGGDEQYF
TRBJ2-3	TRBV12-3/TRBV12-4	CDSSLRGRVDTQYF
TRBJ1-1	TRBV30	CAWGYRGTVNTEAFF
TRBJ1-5	TRBV2	CASSEYRVPYSNQPQHF
TRBJ1-2	TRBV7-9	CASSLVVGENYGYTF
TRBJ1-6	TRBV5-6	CASSLPTGTGPPGMDSPLHF
TRBJ2-3	TRBV6-5	CASSPPGTVRGTDTQYF
TRBJ1-3	TRBV13	CASSLRSNRNTIYF
TRBJ2-7	TRBV3-1	CASSQGWGDYEQYF
TRBJ2-1	TRBV19	CASSIQTSGAYNEQFF
TRBJ2-2	TRBV13	CASSGTTSGGPRGGELFF
TRBJ2-5	TRBV7-2	CASSVLPGLAGVETQYF
TRBJ2-3	TRBV7-9	CASSLVASGVYTDTQYF